The clone carrying this T cell receptor (beta chain) was recorded at least ten times. No antigen is known for it. Germline trimming cut 2 bases from V and 2 bases from J; bases unmatched to any gene: 5. The CDR3 sequence is 15 residues long. CDR1 is LGHNA and CDR2 is YSLEER in the germline V gene. This sample was taken from a study of T cells after posttransplantation cyclophosphamide. The study, taken as a whole, reports: Recipient CMV seropositivity and CMV reactivation strongly tracked TRB clonality.

Using immunoSEQ multiplex PCR, the repertoire was profiled, and TCRdb retains in-frame clones only, with some absent. The repertoire consists of some 40,000 clones, none detected only once. This TCR came from a man aged 35 to 55 in good health, CMV-negative, and a related stem cell transplant donor. This rearrangement joins TRBV4-3 to TRBJ1-2; TRBD1 aligns across 7 bases. Sequenced: PBMCs. The CDR3 protein is CASSQLTGRNYGYTF. In DNA, the CDR3 is TGCGCCAGCAGCCAATTGACAGGGAGGAACTATGGCTACACCTTC.